The 27 T cell receptor beta chains in this list originate from one sample, sequenced in a study of OX40 agonist ivuxolimab in advanced cancers. Here immunoSEQ multiplex PCR was the method, and the copy in TCRdb shows in-frame clones only, minus some. The data contain about 64,000 clones, roughly 80% of them singletons. The sequencing used CD4+ or CD8+ T cells sorted from blood, collected in a trial of the OX40 agonist ivuxolimab. These receptors were obtained from an adult with an advanced solid tumor such as melanoma, head and neck, liver or kidney cancer.

This sequence joins TRBV19 and TRBJ2-1; 7 positions agree with TRBD1. CDR1 is LNHDA and CDR2 is SQIVND in the germline V gene (reference sequence). The CDR3 is made up of 11 amino acids. V shed 10 bases and J 4 bases; nucleotides not matched to a gene: 1. The CDR3 nucleotides read TGTGCCACGGACAGGTACAATGAGCAGTTCTTC. This sequence encodes CATDRYNEQFF.

This CDR3 is CTSSHEQGLSSYNEQFF. CDR3 nucleotide sequence: TGCACCAGCAGCCATGAACAGGGGCTAAGCTCCTACAATGAGCAGTTCTTC. The rearrangement joins TRBV1 to TRBJ2-1; TRBD1 was called by the table and not checked on the DNA. TRBV1 has pseudogene status. CDR3 length equals 17 residues.

This chain connects TRBV29-1 to TRBJ2-6; D assignment may be TRBD1 or TRBD2 (6 bases each). The CDR3 is 16 residues long. Germline values: CDR1 SQVTM, CDR2 ANQGSEA. V was clipped by 3 bases and J by 4 bases, with 16 bases between them. CDR3 residues: CSVDGGQGIGANVLTF. CDR3 bases: TGCAGCGTTGATGGGGGGCAGGGAATAGGGGCCAACGTCCTGACTTTC.

V usage is TRBV27 and J usage is TRBJ2-3; no clear D. The CDR3 has 13 residues. The V gene lost 3 bases and the J gene lost 4 bases, with 8 bases spanning the gap. Germline V lookup: CDR1 MNHEY, CDR2 SMNVEV (reference sequence). CDR3 sequence: CASSFTWSDTQYF. DNA of the CDR3: TGTGCCAGCAGTTTTACGTGGTCAGATACGCAGTATTTT.

The chain links TRBV7-2 to TRBJ1-1; TRBD1 matches 8 bases. Trimming took 4 bases from V and 4 from J; bases not matched to a gene: 5. Germline V CDR1 and CDR2: SGHTA, FQGNSA. This CDR3 contains 14 residues. CDR3 sequence: CASSSDRGSTEAFF. The CDR3 DNA is TGTGCCAGCAGCTCCGACAGGGGTAGCACTGAAGCTTTCTTT. Full variable domain (rest looked up from reference TRBV7-2 and TRBJ1-1): GAGVSQSPSNKVTEKGKDVELRCDPISGHTALYWYRQSLGQGLEFLIYFQGNSAPDKSGLPSDRFSAERTGGSVSTLTIQRTQQEDSAVYLCASSSDRGSTEAFFGQGTRLTVV.

The gene calls are TRBV7-3 and TRBJ1-3, with D uncertain. Trimming stripped 5 bases from V and 2 bases from J, with 10 bases between. The CDR3 length is 14 residues. CDR1 and CDR2 from the germline V gene are SGHTA and FQGTGA. The CDR3 DNA reads TGTGCCAGCAGCCTGGGATTCACTGGAAACACCATATATTTT. Translating gives CASSLGFTGNTIYF.

The chain carries TRBV11-2 and TRBJ2-3; possible D gene TRBD2, 5 bases. The CDR3 loop spans 15 amino acids. Germline CDR1 is SGHAT and CDR2 is FQNNGV. The V gene lost 0 bases and the J gene lost 5 bases, with 12 bases spanning the gap. CDR3 DNA: TGTGCCAGCAGCTTAGAGCCGGGGTGGGGAGATACGCAGTATTTT. Protein product: CASSLEPGWGDTQYF. Together with reference TRBV11-2 and TRBJ2-3, the CDR3 gives the full variable domain: EAGVAQSPRYKIIEKRQSVAFWCNPISGHATLYWYQQILGQGPKLLIQFQNNGVVDDSQLPKDRFSAERLKGVDSTLKIQPAKLEDSAVYLCASSLEPGWGDTQYFGPGTRLTVL.

This clone has only one observation. The chain links TRBV5-4 to TRBJ2-6; tentatively, D is TRBD1 (6 bases). Trimming pared 4 bases from V and 0 bases from J, leaving 11 bases between. Germline V gene sequence: CDR1 SGHNT, CDR2 YYREEE (reference sequence). There are 16 residues in the CDR3. CDR3 amino acids: CASSAQGGSGANVLTF. CDR3 nucleotides: TGTGCCAGCAGCGCCCAAGGGGGCTCTGGGGCCAACGTCCTGACTTTC.

The rearrangement joins TRBV2 to TRBJ1-2; D may be TRBD1 (5 bases). The CDR3 has 13 amino acids. V was clipped by 7 bases and J by 6 bases, with 15 bases between them. Germline CDR1 and CDR2: SNHLY and FYNNEI. The CDR3 is CASTPGLWNGYTF. CDR3 DNA sequence: TGTGCCAGCACCCCAGGGTTGTGGAATGGCTACACCTTC. The complete variable domain, with remaining parts taken from reference TRBV2 and TRBJ1-2, reads EPEVTQTPSHQVTQMGQEVILRCVPISNHLYFYWYRQILGQKVEFLVSFYNNEISEKSEIFDDQFSVERPDGSNFTLKIRSTKLEDSAMYFCASTPGLWNGYTFGSGTRLTVV.

A single count supports this clone. V gene TRBV11-3 combines with J gene TRBJ2-1; D gene ambiguous. V lost 1 base and J 7 bases, leaving 11 bases between the germline ends. Germline lookup yields CDR1 SGHNT and CDR2 YENEEA. The CDR3 sequence is 14 residues long. The CDR3 region has the DNA TGTGCCAGCAGCTTAGGGACCCCTGGGAATGAGCAGTTCTTC. Translating gives CASSLGTPGNEQFF.

The rearrangement links TRBV5-6 to TRBJ2-7; D assignment may be TRBD1 or TRBD2 (5 bases each). Germline V CDR1 and CDR2: SGHDT, YYEEEE. Deletions cut 2 bases from V and 2 bases from J, with 14 bases between. The CDR3 is 15 amino acids. CDR3 amino acids: CASSLSLRGAYEQYF. The CDR3 coding sequence is TGTGCCAGCAGCTTAAGTCTAAGGGGAGCCTACGAGCAGTACTTC.

The chain carries TRBV6-6 and TRBJ1-2; no clear D gene. The V gene's germline CDR1 is MNHNY and CDR2 SVGAGI (reference sequence). Trimming cost V 10 bases and J 10 bases, with 16 bases left between them. The CDR3 consists of 11 residues. CDR3 sequence: CATLGTEHYTF. CDR3 nucleotides: TGTGCCACCCTCGGAACAGAACACTACACCTTC.

The chain uses TRBV30 and TRBJ2-7, with TRBD2 matching over 7 bases. This CDR3 has 14 residues. In germline, CDR1 is GTSNPN, CDR2 SVGIG (reference sequence). With 2 bases clipped from V and 5 bases from J, the junction kept 9 bases outside the gene matches. The CDR3 here is CAWSKAGPLDEQYF. DNA of the CDR3: TGTGCCTGGAGTAAAGCGGGGCCGCTGGACGAGCAGTACTTC.

The V gene is TRBV29-1, the J gene TRBJ2-3; D possibly uses TRBD1 or TRBD2 (6 bases each). This CDR3 has 15 amino acids. CDR1 is SQVTM and CDR2 is ANQGSEA in the germline V gene. Trimming took off 0 bases at V and 5 bases at J, with 15 bases between the two ends. This chain's CDR3 is CSVEEGWRGVDTQYF. CDR3 in DNA: TGCAGCGTTGAAGAGGGGTGGAGGGGGGTAGATACGCAGTATTTT.

V gene TRBV27 combines with J gene TRBJ2-1, with unresolved D. V was shortened by 3 bases and J by 4 bases, with 7 bases between the two germline ends. This CDR3 has 13 amino acids. CDR1 and CDR2 from the germline V gene are MNHEY and SMNVEV (reference sequence). The CDR3 bases are TGTGCCAGCAGTTTGTACGGATACAATGAGCAGTTCTTC. As protein: CASSLYGYNEQFF.

This clone showed up just once. The chain carries TRBV11-2 and TRBJ1-1; TRBD1 matches 8 bases. The CDR3 loop spans 17 amino acids. Per germline, CDR1 SGHAT and CDR2 FQNNGV. V lost 7 bases to trimming and J lost 1 base; unmatched junction nucleotides: 14. Here the CDR3 DNA reads TGTGCCAGCACCCGAGACAGGGGCCGCCGAAGGAACACTGAAGCTTTCTTT. Amino acids: CASTRDRGRRRNTEAFF.

The rearrangement links TRBV5-1 to TRBJ2-3; perhaps TRBD1 as D (6 bases). Deletions cut 0 bases from V and 5 bases from J, with 13 bases between. In germline, CDR1 is SGHRS, CDR2 YFSETQ. The CDR3 is made up of 15 amino acids. The CDR3 sequence is CASSLAGQRVDTQYF. Here the CDR3 DNA reads TGCGCCAGCAGCTTGGCCGGACAGCGCGTAGATACGCAGTATTTT.

V gene TRBV4-1 combines with J gene TRBJ1-3; D might be TRBD1 (5 bases). This CDR3 has 14 residues. Germline assignment: CDR1 MGHRA and CDR2 YSYEKL. Trimming removed 6 bases at V and 4 bases at J, with 13 bases between. The CDR3 here is CASSPSGKGNTIYF. The CDR3 DNA sequence: TGCGCCAGCAGTCCCTCAGGGAAGGGAAACACCATATATTTT.

The CDR3: CASRDRGLAYNEQFF. The DNA of the CDR3 is TGTGCCAGCCGGGACAGGGGTCTCGCGTACAATGAGCAGTTCTTC. The chain couples TRBV19 to TRBJ2-1; 10 bases match TRBD1. The CDR3 has 15 residues. Per the germline V gene, CDR1 is LNHDA and CDR2 is SQIVND (reference sequence). The trim removed 9 bases at V and 4 bases at J, leaving 9 bases unmatched.

The chain joins TRBV29-1 to TRBJ2-5; 12 bases line up with TRBD2. The CDR3 spans 13 residues. J gave up 6 bases and V 5 bases, and 4 bases lay outside the gene matches. Germline V gene data show CDR1 as SQVTM and CDR2 as ANQGSEA. CDR3 region: CSVLTSGGQTQYF. CDR3 bases: TGCAGCGTTCTGACTAGCGGGGGACAGACCCAGTACTTC. Complete variable domain (other parts from reference TRBV29-1 and TRBJ2-5): SAVISQKPSRDICQRGTSLTIQCQVDSQVTMMFWYRQQPGQSLTLIATANQGSEATYESGFVIDKFPISRPNLTFSTLTVSNMSPEDSSIYLCSVLTSGGQTQYFGPGTRLLVL.

This chain connects TRBV4-1 to TRBJ2-1; 9 bases match TRBD2. Germline CDR1 reads MGHRA; CDR2 reads YSYEKL. The CDR3 has 16 residues. V gave up 0 bases and J gave up 9 bases; unmatched junction bases: 9. The CDR3 is CASSQDSAGGPVEQFF. The CDR3 nucleotides are TGCGCCAGCAGCCAAGATAGTGCGGGGGGGCCTGTTGAGCAGTTCTTC.

The chain employs TRBV6-5 and TRBJ2-1; D unclear. Per germline, CDR1 MNHEY and CDR2 SVGAGI. V shed 6 bases and J shed 3 bases, with 3 bases lying between them. The CDR3 covers 11 residues. Written as DNA, the CDR3 is TGTGCCAGCAGCGTCTACAATGAGCAGTTCTTC. This translates into CASSVYNEQFF.

This chain connects TRBV30 to TRBJ2-1; tentatively, D is TRBD2 (5 bases). Trimming took 0 bases from V and 2 from J, leaving 8 bases between them. The CDR3 covers 14 residues. The V gene's germline CDR1 is GTSNPN and CDR2 SVGIG (reference sequence). The CDR3 region is CAWSVREPYNEQFF. The CDR3 DNA reads TGTGCCTGGAGTGTACGGGAACCCTACAATGAGCAGTTCTTC.

V is TRBV7-3 and J is TRBJ2-5; D unclear. Trimming pared 5 bases from V and 5 bases from J, leaving 12 bases between. Per the germline V gene, CDR1 is SGHTA and CDR2 is FQGTGA. The CDR3 covers 13 residues. CDR3 sequence: CASSPGPRETQYF. DNA for the CDR3: TGTGCCAGCAGCCCAGGACCCCGGGAGACCCAGTACTTC.

The chain carries TRBV28 and TRBJ1-4; 7 positions agree with TRBD1. CDR1 and CDR2 (germline): MDHEN, SYDVKM. The CDR3 covers 14 residues. V dropped 4 bases and J dropped 5; count of bases not matched to a gene: 4. The CDR3 nucleotides read TGTGCCAGCAGTTCGGGGACAGTCAATGAAAAACTGTTTTTT. Amino acids: CASSSGTVNEKLFF.

A few counts support this clone. V gene TRBV4-1 combines with J gene TRBJ2-1, with 10 positions matching TRBD1. The germline V gene encodes CDR1 MGHRA and CDR2 YSYEKL. CDR3 length equals 16 residues. Trimming at V came to 1 base and at J to 5 bases, leaving 5 bases not matched to a gene. The CDR3 DNA reads TGCGCCAGCAGCCAAGTTAGGGGACAGGGGAACAATGAGCAGTTCTTC. This translates into CASSQVRGQGNNEQFF.

Only a few counts were recorded for this clone. CDR3 DNA sequence: TGCGCCAGCAGTTCTCAGGGGGCGGGGAATGAGCAGTTCTTC. Translation gives CASSSQGAGNEQFF. This chain connects TRBV5-1 to TRBJ2-1; TRBD1 aligns across 8 bases. Trimming at V came to 5 bases and at J to 7 bases, leaving 8 bases not matched to a gene. The CDR3 sequence is 14 residues long. Germline values: CDR1 SGHRS, CDR2 YFSETQ.